The next 30 T cell receptor beta chains were all read from a single sample in a study of cytomegalovirus exposure and HLA in healthy donors. In the PCR, 60 Vbeta and 13 Jbeta primers were used. Here immunoSEQ multiplex PCR was the method, and the copy in TCRdb shows in-frame clones only, minus some. This sample's table has 100,000 to 150,000 clones. Sample: PBMCs. Receptors originate from a man aged 18-30 years in good health and CMV-seronegative.

This chain links TRBV6-4 with TRBJ1-1; 9 positions match TRBD1. This CDR3 contains 13 residues. The J segment lost 1 base and the V segment lost 8 bases, leaving 2 bases of the junction unmatched. From germline, CDR1 is MRHNA and CDR2 SNTAGT. The CDR3 DNA reads as TGTGCCAGCCGACAGGGGGAGAACACTGAAGCTTTCTTT. This codes for CASRQGENTEAFF.

The chain has TRBV11-3 and TRBJ1-4; no reliable D call. Trimming cost V 5 bases and J 6 bases, with 16 bases left between them. The CDR3 is made up of 15 amino acids. In germline, CDR1 is SGHNT, CDR2 YENEEA. CDR3 region: CASSQEWTMDEKLFF. CDR3 sequence (DNA): TGTGCCAGCAGCCAGGAGTGGACTATGGATGAAAAACTGTTTTTT.

V usage is TRBV5-4 and J usage is TRBJ1-1; 7 nucleotides agree with TRBD1. Germline V gives CDR1 SGHNT, CDR2 YYREEE (reference sequence). This CDR3 comprises 14 residues. The J segment lost 5 bases and the V segment lost 5 bases, leaving 9 bases of the junction unmatched. The CDR3 DNA is TGTGCCAGCAGACCCACAGGGGATCGGACTGAAGCTTTCTTT. This sequence encodes CASRPTGDRTEAFF.

The chain combines TRBV9 with TRBJ1-2, with D maybe TRBD1 (5 bases). Trimming removed 2 bases at V and 8 bases at J, with 10 bases between. Germline CDR1 and CDR2: SGDLS and YYNGEE. This CDR3 contains 12 residues. The CDR3, as DNA: TGTGCCAGCAGCGTCGGGGGACTCGGCTACACCTTC. It codes for CASSVGGLGYTF.

This chain uses TRBV4-1 with TRBJ1-5, with 7 bases lining up with TRBD1. The CDR3 is 14 amino acids. The ends lost 2 bases at V and 15 bases at J; junction bases unmatched: 13. Germline V CDR1 and CDR2: MGHRA, YSYEKL. DNA of the CDR3: TGCGCCAGCAGCCAACATGACAGGGATCTCAGGCGGCATTTT. It translates to CASSQHDRDLRRHF.

This chain links TRBV18 with TRBJ1-1, with 8 positions matching TRBD1. V lost 4 bases to trimming and J lost 0 bases; unmatched junction nucleotides: 4. Germline lookup yields CDR1 KGHSH and CDR2 LQKENI. This CDR3 comprises 15 residues. CDR3 bases: TGTGCCAGCTCACAGAGGGACAGGATGAACACTGAAGCTTTCTTT. Translating gives CASSQRDRMNTEAFF.

The J gene is TRBJ2-5, the V gene TRBV6-5; D is possibly TRBD2 (5 bases). CDR3 length: 13 residues. In germline, CDR1 is MNHEY, CDR2 SVGAGI. V was pared by 5 bases and J by 1 base, with 8 bases between. The CDR3 region is CASSTEVQETQYF. CDR3 sequence (DNA): TGTGCCAGCAGTACGGAGGTCCAAGAGACCCAGTACTTC.

The chain employs TRBV11-2 and TRBJ2-7; a possible D gene is TRBD1 (5 bases). Trimming took 3 bases from V and 4 from J, leaving 10 bases between them. Per the germline V gene, CDR1 is SGHAT and CDR2 is FQNNGV. CDR3 length: 13 amino acids. In nucleotides, the CDR3 is TGTGCCAGCAGCTTGACCCAGGGTTACGAGCAGTACTTC. Translating gives CASSLTQGYEQYF.

The V gene is TRBV19, the J gene TRBJ2-7; 9 bases are a match to TRBD1. The CDR3 covers 13 residues. The ends lost 3 bases at V and 3 bases at J; junction bases unmatched: 0. CDR1 and CDR2 from the germline V gene are LNHDA and SQIVND (reference sequence). CDR3: CASSMGQGYEQYF. In DNA, the CDR3 is TGTGCCAGTAGTATGGGACAGGGCTACGAGCAGTACTTC.

This sequence joins TRBV27 and TRBJ2-5, with 13 bases matching TRBD2. The V gene's germline CDR1 is MNHEY and CDR2 SMNVEV (reference sequence). The length of the CDR3 is 16 residues. With 5 bases clipped from V and 1 base from J, the junction kept 4 bases outside the gene matches. The CDR3 loop reads CASSTRTSGSQETQYF. CDR3 coding DNA: TGTGCCAGCAGTACAAGGACTAGCGGGAGCCAAGAGACCCAGTACTTC.

V is TRBV19 and J is TRBJ2-1; perhaps TRBD2 as D (5 bases). With 6 bases removed from V and 1 base from J, the gap between germline ends came to 10 bases. Germline lookup yields CDR1 LNHDA and CDR2 SQIVND (reference sequence). CDR3 length: 14 residues. CDR3 nucleotide sequence: TGTGCCAGTAGCCTACCGGGGTCCTACAATGAGCAGTTCTTC. This codes for CASSLPGSYNEQFF.

V usage is TRBV6-5 and J usage is TRBJ1-6; D call uncertain. The germline V and J ends were trimmed by 10 bases and 0 bases, with 10 bases remaining between them. The CDR3 extends over 14 amino acids. Germline V gives CDR1 MNHEY, CDR2 SVGAGI. In DNA form, the CDR3 reads TGTGCCACCCTAGGGAGCTCCTATAATTCACCCCTCCACTTT. Its protein is CATLGSSYNSPLHF.

The J gene is TRBJ2-1, the V gene TRBV27; 10 nucleotides line up with TRBD1. CDR3 length: 15 residues. The germline V gene encodes CDR1 MNHEY and CDR2 SMNVEV (reference sequence). V dropped 6 bases and J dropped 5; count of bases not matched to a gene: 7. This CDR3 is CASRGPGQGNNEQFF. Here the CDR3 DNA reads TGTGCCAGCAGGGGACCGGGACAGGGGAACAATGAGCAGTTCTTC.

V is TRBV27 and J is TRBJ2-3; possible D gene TRBD1, 5 bases. The germline V and J ends were trimmed by 7 bases and 1 base, with 15 bases remaining between them. Germline-derived CDR1 and CDR2 are MNHEY and SMNVEV (reference sequence). The CDR3 is 15 residues long. CDR3 sequence: CASMKTRVGTDTQYF. The CDR3, as DNA: TGTGCCAGCATGAAGACCAGGGTAGGCACAGATACGCAGTATTTT.

The chain employs TRBV6-5 and TRBJ1-5; no firm D call. The CDR3 spans 14 residues. Germline V gives CDR1 MNHEY, CDR2 SVGAGI. The germline V and J ends were trimmed by 4 bases and 7 bases, with 14 bases remaining between them. The DNA for the CDR3 is TGTGCCAGCAGTTGGTCACGGGTAGGACAGCCCCAGCATTTT. Translation: CASSWSRVGQPQHF.

This chain uses TRBV29-1 with TRBJ1-4, with 9 bases that match TRBD1. The CDR3 runs 14 residues. V shed 6 bases, J shed 6 bases, and the junction held 8 bases outside the gene matches. In germline, CDR1 is SQVTM, CDR2 ANQGSEA. CDR3 sequence reads: CSVATGGEYEKLFF. CDR3 DNA sequence: TGCAGCGTGGCAACAGGGGGCGAGTATGAAAAACTGTTTTTT.

The chain has TRBV9 and TRBJ1-3; no firm D call. Per the germline V gene, CDR1 is SGDLS and CDR2 is YYNGEE. The V end lost 0 bases, the J end lost 2 bases, and 9 bases lay between the germline ends. CDR3 size: 15 residues. The chain's CDR3 is CASSVGAATGNTIYF. CDR3 coding DNA: TGTGCCAGCAGCGTAGGGGCAGCCACTGGAAACACCATATATTTT.

V and J are TRBV20-1 and TRBJ2-1; D is perhaps TRBD2 (6 bases). Germline CDR1 and CDR2: DFQATT and SNEGSKA (reference sequence). The CDR3 is 11 amino acids. With 5 bases removed from V and 13 bases from J, the gap between germline ends came to 15 bases. CDR3 sequence reads: CSAEGGGNQFF. In DNA, the CDR3 is TGCAGTGCTGAGGGAGGAGGGAACCAGTTCTTC.

The V and J genes are TRBV15 and TRBJ2-2; 7 nucleotides agree with TRBD1. Per germline, CDR1 LNHNV and CDR2 YYDKDF (reference sequence). The CDR3 runs 16 residues. V shed 4 bases and J 1 base; nucleotides not matched to a gene: 6. CDR3 protein: CATSTGQDLNTGELFF. The CDR3 DNA reads TGTGCCACCAGCACAGGACAGGACCTGAACACCGGGGAGCTGTTTTTT. Full variable domain (outside the CDR3, taken from reference TRBV15 and TRBJ2-2): DAMVIQNPRYQVTQFGKPVTLSCSQTLNHNVMYWYQQKSSQAPKLLFHYYDKDFNNEADTPDNFQSRRPNTSFCFLDIRSPGLGDTAMYLCATSTGQDLNTGELFFGEGSRLTVL.

The V call is TRBV18, the J call TRBJ2-1, with 8 bases identical to TRBD1. This CDR3 is 15 amino acids long. V shed 3 bases and J 7 bases; nucleotides not matched to a gene: 8. The germline CDR1 and CDR2 sequences are KGHSH and LQKENI. CDR3 amino acids: CASSPRTGSGNEQFF. CDR3 coding DNA: TGTGCCAGCTCACCCAGGACAGGGTCAGGGAATGAGCAGTTCTTC. Supplemented by reference TRBV18 and TRBJ2-1, the full variable domain reads NAGVMQNPRHLVRRRGQEARLRCSPMKGHSHVYWYRQLPEEGLKFMVYLQKENIIDESGMPKERFSAEFPKEGPSILRIQQVVRGDSAAYFCASSPRTGSGNEQFFGPGTRLTVL.

The J gene is TRBJ1-5, the V gene TRBV6-5; D possibly corresponds to TRBD1 (5 bases). With 6 bases removed from V and 3 bases from J, the gap between germline ends came to 12 bases. This CDR3 contains 14 residues. Germline-derived CDR1 and CDR2 are MNHEY and SVGAGI. This chain's CDR3 is CASSLGQINQPQHF. CDR3 nucleotide sequence: TGTGCCAGCAGCCTCGGACAAATCAATCAGCCCCAGCATTTT.

The chain employs TRBV4-1 and TRBJ2-5; 7 positions agree with TRBD1. The junction had 2 bases not matched to a gene; V was cut back by 0 bases and J by 4 bases. The germline V gene encodes CDR1 MGHRA and CDR2 YSYEKL. The CDR3 loop spans 14 amino acids. The CDR3 coding sequence is TGCGCCAGCAGCCAAGAGTACAGGGGAGAGACCCAGTACTTC. It yields the protein CASSQEYRGETQYF.

V and J are TRBV18 and TRBJ2-7, with 9 bases that match TRBD2. The trim removed 2 bases at V and 3 bases at J, leaving 11 bases unmatched. CDR1 is KGHSH and CDR2 is LQKENI in the germline V gene. The length of the CDR3 is 17 residues. The CDR3 DNA sequence: TGTGCCAGCTCACCAAGACAGACTAGCGGACCCTACTACGAGCAGTACTTC. This sequence encodes CASSPRQTSGPYYEQYF.

The chain carries TRBV7-9 and TRBJ1-5; D remains ambiguous. The germline V gene encodes CDR1 SEHNR and CDR2 FQNEAQ (reference sequence). This CDR3 has 18 residues. Trimming cost V 1 base and J 3 bases, with 19 bases left between them. The CDR3 spells CASSLVGAGRGLNQPQHF. CDR3 DNA: TGTGCCAGCAGCTTAGTAGGAGCTGGGAGAGGGCTCAATCAGCCCCAGCATTTT.

This CDR3 is CASSFGTLSSYEQYF. In nucleotides, the CDR3 is TGCGCCAGCAGCTTTGGGACTTTGAGCTCCTACGAGCAGTACTTC. The chain recombines TRBV5-1 with TRBJ2-7, with a weak D call TRBD2 (6 bases). From germline, CDR1 is SGHRS and CDR2 YFSETQ. The ends were cut back, 2 bases at V and 0 bases at J, with 12 bases in the middle. CDR3 size: 15 residues.

The chain links TRBV6-6 to TRBJ1-1; weak D call: TRBD1 (5 bases). This CDR3 contains 15 residues. V lost 6 bases, J lost 4 bases, and 18 bases lay in between. Germline V gene data show CDR1 as MNHNY and CDR2 as SVGAGI (reference sequence). CDR3 loop: CASSMGGRRLTEAFF. The CDR3 DNA reads as TGTGCCAGCAGCATGGGGGGGAGGCGGCTCACTGAAGCTTTCTTT.

This sequence joins TRBV14 and TRBJ2-3; unclear D gene. Per germline, CDR1 SGHDN and CDR2 FVKESK. The V end was cut by 4 bases, the J end by 1 base, with 6 bases between. The CDR3 spans 13 residues. The CDR3 DNA reads TGTGCCAGCAGCCGAGGCCGCACAGATACGCAGTATTTT. Amino acids: CASSRGRTDTQYF.

J is TRBJ1-1 and V is TRBV5-6; the D gene is possibly TRBD1 (6 bases). V was pared by 0 bases and J by 4 bases, with 10 bases between. CDR3 length: 14 residues. The V gene's germline CDR1 is SGHDT and CDR2 YYEEEE. CDR3 protein: CASSLGQGFTEAFF. The CDR3, as DNA: TGTGCCAGCAGCTTGGGGCAGGGGTTCACTGAAGCTTTCTTT.

This sequence joins TRBV5-6 and TRBJ1-1; the match to TRBD1 covers 7 bases. The CDR3 runs to 12 residues. V lost 4 bases to trimming and J lost 7 bases; unmatched junction nucleotides: 4. Per germline, CDR1 SGHDT and CDR2 YYEEEE. The CDR3 DNA sequence: TGTGCCAGCAGCACAGGGGCGAGTGAAGCTTTCTTT. Its translation: CASSTGASEAFF.

The chain carries TRBV6-1 and TRBJ2-7; 7 bases agree with TRBD2. After removal of 6 bases from V and 0 bases from J, the junction contained 5 bases not matched to a gene. Germline assignment: CDR1 MNHNS and CDR2 SASEGT. This CDR3 has 14 amino acids. The CDR3 nucleotides are TGTGCCAGCAGGCGGGAGAGGAGCTCCTACGAGCAGTACTTC. It specifies CASRRERSSYEQYF.